This TCR beta chain was retrieved from a study of cytomegalovirus exposure and HLA in healthy donors. CDR3 size: 14 residues. The V gene lost 5 bases and the J gene lost 4 bases, with 12 bases spanning the gap. The germline gives CDR1 MNHNY, CDR2 SVGAGI (reference sequence). This PCR relied on a set of 60 Vbeta primers and 13 Jbeta primers. Data came from immunoSEQ multiplex PCR; TCRdb stores just in-frame clones and leaves some out. The sample consists of around 81,000 clones, under 70% of them appearing once. V is TRBV6-6 and J is TRBJ1-3; D gene unclear. This receptor was obtained from a man aged 30-40 years in good health and CMV-seropositive. The specimen was PBMCs. In DNA form, the CDR3 reads TGTGCCAGCAGTGAGCGTACGAGGGGAAACACCATATATTTT. Translation gives CASSERTRGNTIYF.